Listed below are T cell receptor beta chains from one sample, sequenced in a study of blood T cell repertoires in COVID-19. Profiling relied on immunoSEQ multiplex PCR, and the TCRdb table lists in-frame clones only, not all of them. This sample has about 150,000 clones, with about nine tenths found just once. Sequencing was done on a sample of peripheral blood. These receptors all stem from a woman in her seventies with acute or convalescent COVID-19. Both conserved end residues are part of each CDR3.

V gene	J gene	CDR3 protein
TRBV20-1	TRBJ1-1	CSASNGNTEAFF
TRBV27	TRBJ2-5	CASGPWGGVGETQYF
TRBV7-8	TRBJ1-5	CASSPLGQGWDQPQHF
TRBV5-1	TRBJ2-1	CASSLVGDSYNEQFF
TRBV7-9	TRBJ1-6	CASSRTGTGGGSYNSPLHF
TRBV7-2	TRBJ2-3	CASSSPGYTQYF
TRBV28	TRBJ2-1	CASSFHGGALYNEQFF
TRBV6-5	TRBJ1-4	CASSLTGGTNEKLFF
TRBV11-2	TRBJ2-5	CASSSRETQYF
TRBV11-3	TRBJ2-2	CASSPEGAGELFF
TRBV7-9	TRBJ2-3	CASSSGGHSTDTQYF
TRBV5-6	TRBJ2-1	CASTLADGLTSYNEQFF
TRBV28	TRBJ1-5	CASSLWTGNQPQHF
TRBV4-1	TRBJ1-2	CASSPIYRDRALANYGYTF
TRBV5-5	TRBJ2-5	CASSNTQETQYF
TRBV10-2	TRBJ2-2	CASRRLVQANTGELFF
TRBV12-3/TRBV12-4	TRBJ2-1	CASRDNYNEQFF
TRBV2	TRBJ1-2	CASSAGQNYGYTF
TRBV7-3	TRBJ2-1	CASSSMGGGDQEQFF
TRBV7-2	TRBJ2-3	CASSSPGGPTDTQYF
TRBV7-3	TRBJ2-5	CASSLQPGQGGETQYF
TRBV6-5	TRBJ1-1	CASSSRVGNTEAFF
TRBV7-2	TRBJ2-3	CASSWTSGGGDTQYF
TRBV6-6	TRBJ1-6	CASSDGQGRSPLHF
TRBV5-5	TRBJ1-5	CASSLYQGEGQPQHF
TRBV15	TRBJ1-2	CATSREGQADYGYTF
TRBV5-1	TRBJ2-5	CASSSGAGEQETQYF
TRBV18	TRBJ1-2	CASSRMDRERRGYTF
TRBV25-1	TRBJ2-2	CASSATRLYTGELFF
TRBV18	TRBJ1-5	CASSLQGADQPQHF
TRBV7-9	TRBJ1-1	CASSRDWSEAFF
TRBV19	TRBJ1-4	CASNSGTLGEKLFF
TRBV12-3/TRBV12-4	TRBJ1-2	CASALPGGYGYTF
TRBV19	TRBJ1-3	CASSIPGQAYTPLDNTIYF
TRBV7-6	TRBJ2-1	CASSLDTSGKQFF
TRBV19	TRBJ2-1	CASSRTGRNEQFF
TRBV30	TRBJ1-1	CAWSPLGGANTEAFF
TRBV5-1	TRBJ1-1	CASSWGDRNTEAFF
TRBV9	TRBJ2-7	CASSPGATPTYEQYF
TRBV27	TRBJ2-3	CASRQGMFRTDTQYF
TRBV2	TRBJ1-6	CASSESRGGSPLHF
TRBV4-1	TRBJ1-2	CASSQDPNTNYGYTF
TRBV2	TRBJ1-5	CASSPRTGDSNQPQHF
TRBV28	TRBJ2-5	CASSYDRGLAGFQETQYF
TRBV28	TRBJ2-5	CASSFPPFETQYF
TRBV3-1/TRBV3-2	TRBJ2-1	CASSQRLAGNNEQFF
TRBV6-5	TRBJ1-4	CASSQDRIFNEKLFF
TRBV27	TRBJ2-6	CASSPQVTGANVLTF